These 20 T cell receptor beta chains came from one sample sequenced in a study of T-cell memory formation after mild COVID-19. TCRdb re-derived calls from the 5' RACE reads in MiXCR, one entry per CDR3 protein. The data hold about 350,000 distinct CDR3 sequences, with around 20% observed a single time. The specimen was PBMCs or a T cell subset sorted from them (not recorded which). The source of these receptors is a man aged 18 to 35 who had mild COVID-19 (a few samples of this study predate the infection). Cell type and time point are not known.

This chain connects TRBV29-1 to TRBJ2-1; the D is unclear. This CDR3 comprises 14 residues. Trimming cost V 7 bases and J 8 bases, with 21 bases left between them. Germline assignment: CDR1 SQVTM and CDR2 ANQGSEA. The CDR3 sequence: CSAGTLLQRDEQFF. CDR3 coding DNA: TGCAGCGCCGGAACCCTTTTACAGCGCGATGAGCAGTTCTTC.

The V gene is TRBV7-9, the J gene TRBJ1-1, with unresolved D. V dropped 4 bases and J dropped 6 bases, with 12 bases sitting between them. The CDR3 runs 13 residues. The V gene's germline CDR1 is SEHNR and CDR2 FQNEAQ (reference sequence). CDR3 region: CASSSVSLAEAFF. CDR3 sequence (DNA): TGTGCCAGCAGCTCAGTGAGTCTTGCTGAAGCTTTCTTT.

This clonotype has only a few counts. The V gene is TRBV20-1, the J gene TRBJ2-4; the D is unclear. CDR1 is DFQATT, CDR2 SNEGSKA, per germline (reference sequence). The CDR3 length is 14 residues. V dropped 2 bases and J dropped 0 bases, with 8 bases sitting between them. The CDR3 DNA follows: TGCAGTGCTAGAAGACAAGTAGCCAAAAACATTCAGTACTTC. It yields the protein CSARRQVAKNIQYF.

This chain links TRBV6-5 with TRBJ1-3; D is possibly TRBD1 (6 bases). The CDR3 extends over 15 amino acids. Germline CDR1 and CDR2: MNHEY and SVGAGI. The V and J ends lost 2 bases and 4 bases respectively, with 12 bases between them. DNA for the CDR3: TGTGCCAGCAGTTACGGGGGCAGGGGCGGAAACACCATATATTTT. It translates to CASSYGGRGGNTIYF.

The chain combines TRBV7-2 with TRBJ2-3; the D gene is possibly TRBD2 (6 bases). V was pared by 5 bases and J by 8 bases, with 17 bases between. The CDR3 is 14 amino acids. Per germline, CDR1 SGHTA and CDR2 FQGNSA. This CDR3 is CASSLLSMEGTQYF. In DNA, the CDR3 is TGTGCCAGCAGCCTCCTCTCGATGGAGGGTACGCAGTATTTT.

The chain is built from TRBV7-9 and TRBJ2-5; D is uncertain. CDR1 is SEHNR, CDR2 FQNEAQ, per germline (reference sequence). The CDR3 is 14 amino acids. Between the trimmed V and J ends, which lost 5 bases and 4 bases, there was a span of 14 bases. In DNA form, the CDR3 reads TGTGCCAGCAGCATACTTAGAGAGCCAGAGACCCAGTACTTC. Translated: CASSILREPETQYF. Drawing the rest from reference TRBV7-9 and TRBJ2-5, the complete variable domain is DTGVSQNPRHKITKRGQNVTFRCDPISEHNRLYWYRQTLGQGPEFLTYFQNEAQLEKSRLLSDRFSAERPKGSFSTLEIQRTEQGDSAMYLCASSILREPETQYFGPGTRLLVL.

This clonotype was observed a few times. The chain carries TRBV20-1 and TRBJ1-2; D gene uncertain. The CDR3 totals 16 residues. V shed 0 bases and J shed 0 bases, with 14 bases lying between them. Germline V CDR1 and CDR2: DFQATT, SNEGSKA (reference sequence). The CDR3 sequence: CSARDRTGGTNYGYTF. The CDR3 nucleotides are TGCAGTGCTAGAGACCGCACCGGAGGTACTAACTATGGCTACACCTTC.

The chain employs TRBV5-1 and TRBJ2-7; tentatively, D is TRBD1 (6 bases). The CDR3 runs to 13 residues. Germline CDR1 SGHRS, CDR2 YFSETQ. Trimming pared 4 bases from V and 5 bases from J, leaving 13 bases between. CDR3 sequence: CASSHAQGNEQYF. The CDR3 bases are TGCGCCAGCAGCCACGCACAGGGTAACGAGCAGTACTTC.

This chain joins TRBV11-1 and TRBJ2-5; TRBD2 matches 11 bases. The CDR3 runs to 16 residues. Germline V gene data show CDR1 as SGHAT and CDR2 as FQDESV (reference sequence). V lost 5 bases, J lost 0 bases, and 5 bases stayed unmatched. As DNA, the CDR3 is TGTGCCAGCAGCCCCACGACTAGCGGGGACCAAGAGACCCAGTACTTC. As protein: CASSPTTSGDQETQYF.

This clonotype showed up many times. CDR3 sequence (DNA): TGTGCCAGCAGTTTAGGGCCAGGGGAGGTGTACACTGAAGCTTTCTTT. As protein: CASSLGPGEVYTEAFF. The rearrangement links TRBV27 to TRBJ1-1; a possible D gene is TRBD1 (6 bases). The CDR3 totals 16 residues. Germline CDR1 MNHEY, CDR2 SMNVEV (reference sequence). Trimming shortened V by 2 bases and J by 3 bases, and 16 bases separated the two germline ends.

At least ten counts were recorded for this clonotype. The chain carries TRBV5-1 and TRBJ1-4; TRBD1 agrees at 8 bases. From germline, CDR1 is SGHRS and CDR2 YFSETQ. The CDR3 covers 17 residues. V shed 4 bases and J 0 bases; nucleotides not matched to a gene: 8. CDR3 protein: CASSQQGGLATNEKLFF. CDR3 bases: TGCGCCAGCAGCCAACAGGGGGGACTTGCAACTAATGAAAAACTGTTTTTT.

This clonotype was observed a few times. This rearrangement joins TRBV7-2 to TRBJ1-2; D gene uncertain. This CDR3 is built from 13 residues. The germline V gene encodes CDR1 SGHTA and CDR2 FQGNSA. V lost 6 bases and J lost 6, with 14 bases in between. Written as DNA, the CDR3 is TGTGCCAGCAGTCAAATCCAGCGGGATGGCTACACCTTC. Amino acid sequence: CASSQIQRDGYTF.

A single count supports this clonotype. The CDR3 coding sequence is TGCAGCGTCGCGGGGGGGTTCAGAGAGACCCAGTACTTC. Its translation is CSVAGGFRETQYF. The chain has TRBV29-1 and TRBJ2-5; the match to TRBD2 covers 9 bases. CDR1 SQVTM and CDR2 ANQGSEA come from the germline V gene. CDR3 length equals 13 residues. The V segment lost 6 bases and the J segment 4 bases; nucleotides outside the gene matches: 6.

The rearrangement links TRBV27 to TRBJ2-1; 9 nucleotides match TRBD2. Per the germline V gene, CDR1 is MNHEY and CDR2 is SMNVEV (reference sequence). The ends lost 7 bases at V and 3 bases at J; junction bases unmatched: 7. CDR3 length: 15 amino acids. The CDR3, as DNA: TGTGCCAGCACCCCAGCGGGGGGACACTACAATGAGCAGTTCTTC. Translation gives CASTPAGGHYNEQFF.

This rearrangement joins TRBV20-1 to TRBJ2-3; 10 nucleotides align to TRBD2. The CDR3 spans 14 residues. The germline CDR1 and CDR2 sequences are DFQATT and SNEGSKA (reference sequence). After removal of 4 bases from V and 5 bases from J, the junction contained 6 bases not matched to a gene. As DNA, the CDR3 is TGCAGTGCTAACAGCGGGGGGGCCGGAGATACGCAGTATTTT. Residues: CSANSGGAGDTQYF.

The chain joins TRBV7-2 to TRBJ2-5, with D possibly TRBD2 on 7 matching bases. The CDR3 loop spans 14 amino acids. The V gene's germline CDR1 is SGHTA and CDR2 FQGNSA. The V end was cut by 3 bases, the J end by 3 bases, with 11 bases between. CDR3 nucleotides: TGTGCCAGCAGCTTCGGGGGGCTGAAAGAGACCCAGTACTTC. Amino acid sequence: CASSFGGLKETQYF.

This clonotype turned up a few times. At one of its ends the junction is not consistent with the germline gene, which may arise from a read error. The genes are TRBV28 and TRBJ1-6, with TRBD1 as a possible D gene (5 bases). The CDR3 loop spans 18 amino acids. Germline V gene lookup returns CDR1 MDHEN and CDR2 SYDVKM. The CDR3 is CASCIMRGGGFHKSPLHF. For the CDR3, the DNA is TGTGCCAGCTGTATTATGCGTGGGGGAGGTTTTCATAAATCACCCCTCCACTTT.

The V and J genes are TRBV9 and TRBJ2-1; 14 nucleotides line up with TRBD2. The germline V gene encodes CDR1 SGDLS and CDR2 YYNGEE. This CDR3 contains 20 residues. V shed 4 bases and J 0 bases; nucleotides not matched to a gene: 12. The CDR3 loop is CASSSADGTSGSRSYNEQFF. The CDR3 bases are TGTGCCAGCAGCTCCGCCGATGGGACTAGCGGGAGTCGCTCCTACAATGAGCAGTTCTTC.

This clonotype appeared a few times. The chain has TRBV4-2 and TRBJ2-5; the match to TRBD2 covers 8 bases. This CDR3 spans 16 amino acids. CDR1 and CDR2 from the germline V gene are LGHNA and YNFKEQ. Unmatched junction bases numbered 9, after V lost 1 base and J lost 5 bases. This chain's CDR3 is CASSQAGGGLVETQYF. DNA for the CDR3: TGTGCCAGCAGCCAAGCTGGCGGGGGGCTAGTCGAGACCCAGTACTTC.

This clonotype was observed a handful of times. This rearrangement joins TRBV6-1 to TRBJ1-5; 9 bases line up with TRBD1. The CDR3 covers 15 residues. The V gene end was trimmed by 4 bases and the J gene end by 6 bases; junction bases not matched to a gene: 7. CDR1 and CDR2 (germline): MNHNS, SASEGT. In DNA, the CDR3 is TGTGCCAGCAGTGTCCCCGACAGGGGGACTCAGCCCCAGCATTTT. The encoded protein is CASSVPDRGTQPQHF.